Below are 11 T cell receptor beta chains sequenced from a single sample in a study of blood T cell repertoires in COVID-19. TCRdb's table, derived via immunoSEQ multiplex PCR, lists solely in-frame clones and lacks some. The data hold some 350,000 clones, with more than 70% observed a single time. The sequenced material came from peripheral blood. Receptors were obtained from a woman aged 25 to 39 with COVID-19, enrolled during active disease.

The chain is built from TRBV5-8 and TRBJ2-5; D is perhaps TRBD2 (6 bases). V lost 0 bases to trimming and J lost 7 bases, with 16 bases between them. There are 15 residues in the CDR3. Per the germline V gene, CDR1 is SGHTS and CDR2 is YDEGEE. CDR3 sequence reads: CASSLEAGRRGTQYF. The CDR3 bases are TGTGCCAGCAGCTTGGAGGCAGGGAGGAGGGGGACCCAGTACTTC.

V gene TRBV6-2 or TRBV6-3 combines with J gene TRBJ2-2, with a tentative D call TRBD2 (7 bases). V was pared by 2 bases and J by 4 bases, with 14 bases between. Germline values: CDR1 MNHEY, CDR2 SVGEGT. The CDR3 runs to 16 residues. CDR3 residues: CASSYVGGRVTGELFF. CDR3 DNA: TGTGCCAGCAGTTACGTGGGGGGGCGCGTCACCGGGGAGCTGTTTTTT.

J is TRBJ2-3 and V is TRBV5-4; 9 nucleotides align to TRBD2. CDR1 is SGHNT, CDR2 YYREEE, per germline (reference sequence). V dropped 0 bases and J dropped 1; count of bases not matched to a gene: 9. This CDR3 is 18 amino acids long. The CDR3 bases are TGTGCCAGCAGCTTGGAGGGCGGGGGGGCTCCTCGCACAGATACGCAGTATTTT. Its protein is CASSLEGGGAPRTDTQYF.

This chain links TRBV28 with TRBJ2-1; the match to TRBD2 covers 7 bases. This CDR3 spans 15 amino acids. V shed 8 bases, J shed 3 bases, and the junction held 10 bases outside the gene matches. In germline, CDR1 is MDHEN, CDR2 SYDVKM. CDR3 bases: TGTGCCAGCGGGGGGGTCGACTGGTACTACAATGAGCAGTTCTTC. Amino acids: CASGGVDWYYNEQFF.

The V gene is TRBV2, the J gene TRBJ2-3; TRBD2 agrees at 12 bases. The CDR3 is 16 residues long. V shed 1 base, J shed 6 bases, and the junction held 5 bases outside the gene matches. Germline V gene sequence: CDR1 SNHLY, CDR2 FYNNEI. CDR3 region: CASSEGLAGGRDTQYF. As DNA, the CDR3 is TGTGCCAGCAGTGAAGGGCTAGCGGGGGGGCGGGATACGCAGTATTTT. The full variable domain, completed using reference TRBV2 and TRBJ2-3, is EPEVTQTPSHQVTQMGQEVILRCVPISNHLYFYWYRQILGQKVEFLVSFYNNEISEKSEIFDDQFSVERPDGSNFTLKIRSTKLEDSAMYFCASSEGLAGGRDTQYFGPGTRLTVL.

The chain recombines TRBV10-3 with TRBJ1-5; no clear D. This CDR3 region has 16 residues. The germline V gene encodes CDR1 ENHRY and CDR2 SYGVKD. The ends were cut back, 0 bases at V and 5 bases at J, with 14 bases in the middle. Here the CDR3 reads CAISESRGRRDQPQHF. In DNA form, the CDR3 reads TGTGCCATCAGTGAGTCCCGAGGACGGCGGGATCAGCCCCAGCATTTT.

The chain joins TRBV19 to TRBJ2-3; perhaps TRBD2 as D (6 bases). V was pared by 8 bases and J by 2 bases, with 11 bases between. CDR3 length: 13 amino acids. Germline V gene lookup returns CDR1 LNHDA and CDR2 SQIVND (reference sequence). The CDR3 protein is CASLTGDTDTQYF. For the CDR3, the DNA is TGTGCCAGTCTTACGGGGGACACAGATACGCAGTATTTT.

The chain links TRBV21-1 to TRBJ2-2; the table names TRBD1, a call not compared with the DNA. TRBV21-1 is a documented pseudogene. This CDR3 has 15 residues. The CDR3 loop reads CASSKGTGDTGELFF. For the CDR3, the DNA is TGTGCCAGCAGCAAAGGGACAGGGGACACCGGGGAGCTGTTTTTT.

The CDR3: CASSPTGSSGPYGYTF. The CDR3 DNA sequence: TGTGCCAGCAGCCCCACTGGTAGCAGCGGTCCATATGGCTACACCTTC. This chain connects TRBV28 to TRBJ1-2; unclear D gene. Trimming shortened V by 6 bases and J by 5 bases, and 22 bases separated the two germline ends. Per the germline V gene, CDR1 is MDHEN and CDR2 is SYDVKM. The CDR3 covers 16 residues.

This rearrangement joins TRBV6-1 to TRBJ2-7; 9 bases line up with TRBD1. Germline CDR1 and CDR2: MNHNS and SASEGT. The V segment lost 4 bases and the J segment 4 bases; nucleotides outside the gene matches: 17. CDR3 length equals 18 residues. CDR3 protein: CASSATFDPGQGRYEQYF. As DNA, the CDR3 is TGTGCCAGCAGTGCCACCTTCGACCCGGGACAGGGACGGTACGAGCAGTACTTC.

The rearrangement uses TRBV5-1 and TRBJ1-2, with D perhaps matching TRBD1 (5 bases). CDR1 is SGHRS and CDR2 is YFSETQ in the germline V gene. The V end lost 2 bases, the J end lost 5 bases, and 19 bases lay between the germline ends. The CDR3 covers 16 residues. CDR3 loop: CASSFTDSTVHYGYTF. The DNA of the CDR3 is TGCGCCAGCAGCTTTACTGACAGCACCGTCCATTATGGCTACACCTTC.